This T cell receptor beta chain is from a study of early T cells in non-severe SARS-CoV-2 infection (dated by TCRdb to about 2021). About the investigation overall: Because TCR sequencing was done on bulk RNA from unsorted whole blood, the alpha and beta chains could not be paired. The investigation overall reported the following: VDJdb matching was skewed toward anti-spike CD8 responses and likely underestimated virus-specific expansions by missing private and CD4 specificities.

A remark on this clonotype: This receptor's antigen is unknown. No clone much larger than this one lies a single base away; base qualities are absent.

A case-control design nested within a healthcare worker cohort in London, UK, was used, with weekly nasopharyngeal swab PCR tests and blood sampling performed. Healthcare workers were recruited between 23 and 31 March 2020, during the week of the UK lockdown, and were followed weekly for up to roughly 15 weeks. CDR1 and CDR2, per the germline V gene, are SGHNT and YENEEA. V ends up 4 bases short and J 2 bases short, with an unmatched junction base count of 9. Measured from the cysteine to the phenylalanine, the CDR3 is 16 residues long. Only the CDR3 part of the read is kept: 48 bases, read in frame from the first base. Receptor libraries were prepared by 5' RACE. The sequencing machine was a NextSeq 500. The TCR library protocol attached unique molecular identifiers to individual cDNA molecules to correct for sequencing error and PCR bias. Both TCR alpha and beta chains were sequenced, and tight co-correlation was observed between alpha and beta sequence abundances in each sample. In the authors' own workflow: Decombinator V4 was used to perform V gene, J gene and CDR3 annotation of TCR sequences. Expanded TCRs were defined as changing significantly between any two time points under a Poisson model with p below 0.0001. TCR abundances were normalised to the total number of TCRs sequenced per sample and were expressed as counts per million. TRAV1-2 paired with TRAJ12, TRAJ20 or TRAJ33 defined MAIT TCRs, while TRAV10 paired with TRAJ18 defined iNKT TCRs. VDJdb, accessed on 1 November 2021, was searched for TCRs annotated for CMV, EBV and SARS-CoV-2, and TCRs annotated for more than one antigen were excluded. TCRdb redid the processing of the public reads, applying fastp at Q25 and MiXCR, and retained in-frame beta chains. Rows with one shared CDR3 protein collapse into an entry with the most common genes and DNA. Clone size and V and J calls follow TCRdb, not the original study. In this sample the table shows about 77,000 distinct CDR3 sequences, about a sixth of which occur a single time. Of the sample, approximately 2.9% is held by the ten largest clones.

Sequences were obtained from whole blood. The sequence joins TRBV11-3 to TRBJ2-7; 9 bases in the junction line up with TRBD1. The receptor's source is an adult who was a healthcare worker with PCR-confirmed SARS-CoV-2 infection or an uninfected control (not recorded which). This receptor carries the CDR3 CASSSPWDRVPYEQYF. The nucleotide sequence reads as follows: TGTGCCAGCAGCTCACCGTGGGACAGGGTGCCCTACGAGCAGTACTTC.